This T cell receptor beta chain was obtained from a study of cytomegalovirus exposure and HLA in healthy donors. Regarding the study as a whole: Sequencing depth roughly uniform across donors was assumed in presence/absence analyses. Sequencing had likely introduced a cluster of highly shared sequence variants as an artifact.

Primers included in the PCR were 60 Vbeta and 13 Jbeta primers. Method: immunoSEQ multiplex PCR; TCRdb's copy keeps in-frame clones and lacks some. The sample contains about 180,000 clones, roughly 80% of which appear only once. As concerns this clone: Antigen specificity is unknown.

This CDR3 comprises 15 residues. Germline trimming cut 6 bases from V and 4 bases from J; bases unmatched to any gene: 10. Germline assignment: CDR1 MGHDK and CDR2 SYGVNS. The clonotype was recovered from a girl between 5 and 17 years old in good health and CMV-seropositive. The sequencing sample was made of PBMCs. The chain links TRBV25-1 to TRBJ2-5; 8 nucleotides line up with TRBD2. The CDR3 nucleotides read TGTGCCAGCAGCCCTAACACCGGGAGGGGAGAGACCCAGTACTTC. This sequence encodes CASSPNTGRGETQYF.